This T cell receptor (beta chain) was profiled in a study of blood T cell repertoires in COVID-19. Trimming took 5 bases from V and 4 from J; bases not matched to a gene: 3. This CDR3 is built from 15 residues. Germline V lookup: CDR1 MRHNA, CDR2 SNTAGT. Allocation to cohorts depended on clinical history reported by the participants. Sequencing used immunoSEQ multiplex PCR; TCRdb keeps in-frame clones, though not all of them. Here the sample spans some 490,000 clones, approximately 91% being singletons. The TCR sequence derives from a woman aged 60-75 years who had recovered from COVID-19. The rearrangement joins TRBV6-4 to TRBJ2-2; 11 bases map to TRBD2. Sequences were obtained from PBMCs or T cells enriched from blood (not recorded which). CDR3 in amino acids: CASSLAGGVTGELFF. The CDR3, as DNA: TGTGCCAGCAGTCTAGCGGGGGGCGTCACCGGGGAGCTGTTTTTT.